One sample yielded the 14 T cell receptor beta chains listed below, sequenced in a study of blood T cell repertoires in COVID-19. Data came from immunoSEQ multiplex PCR; TCRdb stores just in-frame clones and leaves some out. The table includes more than 150,000 clones, around nine tenths detected once. The sequencing input was peripheral blood. The receptor source for this set is a woman aged 65 to 85 with acute or convalescent COVID-19.

The genes are TRBV7-2 and TRBJ2-7; D uncertain. The CDR3 runs 12 residues. Germline assignment: CDR1 SGHTA and CDR2 FQGNSA. V lost 5 bases and J lost 2, with 7 bases in between. The CDR3: CASSPSPYEQYF. The CDR3 bases are TGTGCCAGCAGCCCATCCCCCTACGAGCAGTACTTC.

This chain joins TRBV5-1 and TRBJ2-5; D call uncertain. V was clipped by 0 bases and J by 9 bases, with 9 bases between them. This CDR3 comprises 12 residues. CDR1 is SGHRS, CDR2 YFSETQ, per germline. CDR3 bases: TGCGCCAGCAGCTTGGAGTTATCGGCCCAGTACTTC. Its protein product is CASSLELSAQYF.

The J gene is TRBJ1-1, the V gene TRBV4-3, with D maybe TRBD1 (6 bases). Trimming left V 0 bases short and J 5 bases short, with 13 bases between. The CDR3 runs to 15 residues. The germline V gene has CDR1 LGHNA and CDR2 YSLEER. The CDR3 spells CASSQDMRGQTEAFF. The DNA for the CDR3 is TGCGCCAGCAGCCAAGACATGCGGGGGCAGACTGAAGCTTTCTTT.

V is TRBV18 and J is TRBJ1-4; 8 nucleotides match TRBD1. Germline values: CDR1 KGHSH, CDR2 LQKENI. The CDR3 is made up of 16 amino acids. V was clipped by 0 bases and J by 4 bases; unmatched bases: 4. CDR3 sequence: CASSPPQGASNEKLFF. The CDR3 coding sequence is TGTGCCAGCTCACCACCCCAGGGGGCTAGTAATGAAAAACTGTTTTTT.

The genes are TRBV3-1 (or the pseudogene TRBV3-2) and TRBJ1-5; D possibly corresponds to TRBD1 (5 bases). CDR1 and CDR2 (germline): LGHDT, YNNKEL (reference sequence). Trimming pared 1 base from V and 1 base from J, leaving 14 bases between. The CDR3 loop spans 17 amino acids. CDR3 DNA sequence: TGTGCCAGCAGCCAAGGCTCTAAAGGGGTCAGCAATCAGCCCCAGCATTTT. Translating it yields CASSQGSKGVSNQPQHF.

The V gene is TRBV2, the J gene TRBJ1-5; unclear D gene. Germline V gene data show CDR1 as SNHLY and CDR2 as FYNNEI. The CDR3 extends over 13 amino acids. The V end was cut by 2 bases, the J end by 6 bases, with 8 bases between. CDR3 sequence reads: CASSEHVLQPQHF. CDR3 DNA sequence: TGTGCCAGCAGTGAACATGTACTTCAGCCCCAGCATTTT.

The chain recombines TRBV28 with TRBJ1-4, with TRBD1 matching 9 bases. The junction had 8 bases not matched to a gene; V was cut back by 4 bases and J by 8 bases. The CDR3 spans 15 residues. From germline, CDR1 is MDHEN and CDR2 SYDVKM. CDR3 loop: CASSWTGAGFEKLFF. As DNA, the CDR3 is TGTGCCAGCAGTTGGACAGGGGCTGGTTTCGAAAAACTGTTTTTT.

CDR3 residues: CARSTATGTGAGELFF. The CDR3 nucleotides are TGTGCCAGAAGTACCGCGACCGGGACAGGGGCCGGGGAGCTGTTTTTT. The chain joins TRBV7-5 to TRBJ2-2; TRBD1, the D gene given by the table, was not confirmed from the DNA. TRBV7-5 represents a pseudogene. This CDR3 is built from 16 residues.

The rearrangement links TRBV19 to TRBJ1-1, with 9 bases that match TRBD1. The CDR3 is 16 residues long. V was clipped by 6 bases and J by 8 bases; unmatched bases: 16. The germline V gene has CDR1 LNHDA and CDR2 SQIVND (reference sequence). The CDR3 bases are TGTGCCAGTAGCAACAGGGGGCTGAGCAGCTATGTGGAAGCTTTCTTT. Its translation: CASSNRGLSSYVEAFF. Using reference TRBV19 and TRBJ1-1 for the parts outside the CDR3, the full variable domain is DGGITQSPKYLFRKEGQNVTLSCEQNLNHDAMYWYRQDPGQGLRLIYYSQIVNDFQKGDIAEGYSVSREKKESFPLTVTSAQKNPTAFYLCASSNRGLSSYVEAFFGQGTRLTVV.

V is TRBV2 and J is TRBJ2-3, with D hard to call. V was pared by 4 bases and J by 0 bases, with 8 bases between. CDR3 size: 14 residues. Per the germline V gene, CDR1 is SNHLY and CDR2 is FYNNEI. CDR3 protein: CASSAGPSTDTQYF. CDR3 sequence (DNA): TGTGCCAGCAGTGCCGGTCCTAGCACAGATACGCAGTATTTT. The full variable domain, rest sourced from reference TRBV2 and TRBJ2-3, is EPEVTQTPSHQVTQMGQEVILRCVPISNHLYFYWYRQILGQKVEFLVSFYNNEISEKSEIFDDQFSVERPDGSNFTLKIRSTKLEDSAMYFCASSAGPSTDTQYFGPGTRLTVL.

V gene TRBV29-1 combines with J gene TRBJ1-2; tentatively, D is TRBD1 (5 bases). Looked up from germline, CDR1 is SQVTM and CDR2 is ANQGSEA. With 5 bases removed from V and 3 bases from J, the gap between germline ends came to 16 bases. The CDR3 has 14 residues. In nucleotides, the CDR3 is TGCAGCGTTCGTCCCAGAACAGGAGACTATGGCTACACCTTC. It codes for CSVRPRTGDYGYTF. The full variable domain, completed using reference TRBV29-1 and TRBJ1-2, is SAVISQKPSRDICQRGTSLTIQCQVDSQVTMMFWYRQQPGQSLTLIATANQGSEATYESGFVIDKFPISRPNLTFSTLTVSNMSPEDSSIYLCSVRPRTGDYGYTFGSGTRLTVV.

The V and J genes are TRBV7-6 and TRBJ2-5; D is perhaps TRBD1 (5 bases). The ends were cut back, 1 base at V and 5 bases at J, with 14 bases in the middle. This CDR3 comprises 15 residues. Germline V gene lookup returns CDR1 SGHVS and CDR2 FNYEAQ. CDR3: CASSLGPGRVETQYF. CDR3 DNA: TGTGCCAGCAGCTTAGGCCCAGGGCGTGTGGAGACCCAGTACTTC.

This clone has just one count. The genes are TRBV3-1 (or the pseudogene TRBV3-2) and TRBJ1-2, with 7 positions matching TRBD1. Trimming cost V 7 bases and J 8 bases; bases outside gene matches: 13. CDR1 is LGHDT and CDR2 is YNNKEL in the germline V gene (reference sequence). The CDR3 spans 14 residues. The CDR3 sequence is CASTPYRGDYGYTF. In nucleotides, the CDR3 is TGTGCCAGCACCCCGTACAGGGGAGATTACGGCTACACCTTC.

This chain connects TRBV13 to TRBJ1-3, with D perhaps matching TRBD1 (5 bases). The CDR3 spans 18 residues. Between the trimmed V and J ends, which lost 4 bases and 2 bases, there was a span of 21 bases. Germline V gene data show CDR1 as PRHDT and CDR2 as FYEKMQ (reference sequence). CDR3 protein: CASSYRNRAGNPGNTIYF. The CDR3 bases are TGTGCCAGCAGCTATCGTAACAGAGCAGGGAACCCTGGAAACACCATATATTTT.